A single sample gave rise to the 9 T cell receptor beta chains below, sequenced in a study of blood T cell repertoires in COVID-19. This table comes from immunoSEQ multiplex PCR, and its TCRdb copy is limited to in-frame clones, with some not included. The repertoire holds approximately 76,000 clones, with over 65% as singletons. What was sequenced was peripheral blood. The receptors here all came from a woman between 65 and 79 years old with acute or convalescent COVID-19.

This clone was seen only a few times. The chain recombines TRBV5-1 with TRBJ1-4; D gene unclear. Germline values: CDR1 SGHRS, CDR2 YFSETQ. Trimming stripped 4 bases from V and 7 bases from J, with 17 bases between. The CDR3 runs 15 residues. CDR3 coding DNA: TGCGCCAGCAGCGAATCGGGGTCCCCGGGTGAAAAACTGTTTTTT. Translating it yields CASSESGSPGEKLFF.

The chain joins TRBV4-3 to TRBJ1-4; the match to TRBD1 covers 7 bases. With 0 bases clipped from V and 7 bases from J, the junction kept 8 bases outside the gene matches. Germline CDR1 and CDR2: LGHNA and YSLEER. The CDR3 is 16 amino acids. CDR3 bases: TGCGCCAGCAGCCAAGAAAATCGACAGGGAAGTGAAAAACTGTTTTTT. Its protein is CASSQENRQGSEKLFF.

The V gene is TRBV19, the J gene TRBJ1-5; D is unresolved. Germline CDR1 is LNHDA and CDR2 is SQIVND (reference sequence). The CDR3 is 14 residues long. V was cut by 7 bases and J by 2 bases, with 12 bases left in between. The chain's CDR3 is CASTRRGGNQPQHF. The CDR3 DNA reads TGTGCCAGTACCCGCCGGGGTGGCAATCAGCCCCAGCATTTT. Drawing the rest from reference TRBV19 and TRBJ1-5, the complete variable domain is DGGITQSPKYLFRKEGQNVTLSCEQNLNHDAMYWYRQDPGQGLRLIYYSQIVNDFQKGDIAEGYSVSREKKESFPLTVTSAQKNPTAFYLCASTRRGGNQPQHFGDGTRLSIL.

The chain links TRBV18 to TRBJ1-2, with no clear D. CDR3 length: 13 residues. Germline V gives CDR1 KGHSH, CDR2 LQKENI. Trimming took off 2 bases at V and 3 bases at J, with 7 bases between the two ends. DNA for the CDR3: TGTGCCAGCTCACCAGCAGGCCACTATGGCTACACCTTC. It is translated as CASSPAGHYGYTF.

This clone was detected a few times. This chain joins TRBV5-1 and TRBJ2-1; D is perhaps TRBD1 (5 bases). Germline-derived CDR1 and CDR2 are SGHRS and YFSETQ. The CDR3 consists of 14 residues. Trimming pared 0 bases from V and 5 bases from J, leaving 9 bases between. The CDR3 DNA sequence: TGCGCCAGCAGCTTGGTCAGGGCCGACAATGAGCAGTTCTTC. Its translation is CASSLVRADNEQFF.

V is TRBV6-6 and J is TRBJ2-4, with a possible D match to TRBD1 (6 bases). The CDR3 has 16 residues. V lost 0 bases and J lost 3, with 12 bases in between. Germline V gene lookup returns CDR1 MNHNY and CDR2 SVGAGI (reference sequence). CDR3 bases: TGTGCCAGCAGTTACTCAGGGGGTCGGGGCAAAAACATTCAGTACTTC. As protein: CASSYSGGRGKNIQYF.

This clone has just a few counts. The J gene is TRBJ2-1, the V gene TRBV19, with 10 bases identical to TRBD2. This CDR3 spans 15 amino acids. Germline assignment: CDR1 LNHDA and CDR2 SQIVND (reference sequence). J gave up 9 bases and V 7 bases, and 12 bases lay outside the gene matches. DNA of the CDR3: TGTGCCAGTAAGTGGCGCCTAGCGGGAGAGAGTGAGCAGTTCTTC. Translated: CASKWRLAGESEQFF.

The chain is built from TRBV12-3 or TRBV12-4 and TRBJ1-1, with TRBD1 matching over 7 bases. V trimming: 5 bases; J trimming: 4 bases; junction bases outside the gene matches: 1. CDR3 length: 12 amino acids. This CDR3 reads CASSRQGTEAFF. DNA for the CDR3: TGTGCCAGCAGTAGACAGGGCACTGAAGCTTTCTTT.

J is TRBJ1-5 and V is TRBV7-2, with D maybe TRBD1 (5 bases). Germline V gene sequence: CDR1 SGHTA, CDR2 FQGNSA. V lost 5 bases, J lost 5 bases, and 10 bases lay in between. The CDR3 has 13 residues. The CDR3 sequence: CASSPGPDQPQHF. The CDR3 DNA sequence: TGTGCCAGCAGCCCAGGGCCCGATCAGCCCCAGCATTTT.